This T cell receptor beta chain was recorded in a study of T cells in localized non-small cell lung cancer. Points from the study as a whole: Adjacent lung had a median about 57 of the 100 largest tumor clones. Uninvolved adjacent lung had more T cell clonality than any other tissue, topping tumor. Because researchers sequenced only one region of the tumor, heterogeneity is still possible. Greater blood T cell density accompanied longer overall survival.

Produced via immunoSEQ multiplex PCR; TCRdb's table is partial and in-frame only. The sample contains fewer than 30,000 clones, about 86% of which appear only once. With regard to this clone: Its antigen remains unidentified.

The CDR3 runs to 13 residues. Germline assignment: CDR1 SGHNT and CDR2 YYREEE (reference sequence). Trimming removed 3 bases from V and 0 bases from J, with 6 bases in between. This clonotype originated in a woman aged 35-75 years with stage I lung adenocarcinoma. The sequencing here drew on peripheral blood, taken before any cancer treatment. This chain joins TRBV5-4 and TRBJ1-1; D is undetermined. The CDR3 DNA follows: TGTGCCAGCAGCTCCGACATGAACACTGAAGCTTTCTTT. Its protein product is CASSSDMNTEAFF.